These T cell receptor beta chains were read from a single sample in a study of cytomegalovirus exposure and HLA in healthy donors. This table comes from immunoSEQ multiplex PCR, and its TCRdb copy is limited to in-frame clones, with some not included. In all, the sample yields 70,000 to 85,000 clones. Sequencing input: PBMCs. Receptor source: a female donor in good health and CMV-seropositive. The CDR3 runs from the conserved cysteine through the conserved F or W. The order of the fields is CDR3 length, D gene, J gene, V gene, CDR3 protein, CDR3 DNA. The D gene is left open where the match is weak.

12,NA,TRBJ2-5,TRBV6-5,CASGASQETQYF,TGTGCCAGCGGGGCTAGCCAAGAGACCCAGTACTTC
16,NA,TRBJ1-1,TRBV6-6,CASRPGQTSLNTEAFF,TGTGCCAGCAGGCCCGGACAGACTTCTTTGAACACTGAAGCTTTCTTT
13,NA,TRBJ1-2,TRBV19,CASRLTGLYGYTF,TGTGCCAGTAGGCTTACAGGGCTCTATGGCTACACCTTC
14,TRBD1,TRBJ2-1,TRBV29-1,CSVVNRGRVNEQFF,TGCAGCGTTGTAAACAGGGGGCGCGTAAATGAGCAGTTCTTC
17,TRBD2,TRBJ2-1,TRBV9,CASSRTSGTSSYNEQFF,TGTGCCAGCAGTCGGACTAGCGGGACCAGCTCCTACAATGAGCAGTTCTTC
15,TRBD1,TRBJ2-1,TRBV5-6,CASSSEGTGAYEQFF,TGTGCCAGCAGCTCCGAAGGGACAGGGGCCTATGAGCAGTTCTTC
12,NA,TRBJ2-5,TRBV30,CAAGQGGETQYF,TGTGCCGCCGGGCAGGGTGGAGAGACCCAGTACTTC
12,NA,TRBJ1-2,TRBV6-6,CASRGGTVGYTF,TGTGCCAGCAGGGGGGGGACGGTTGGCTACACCTTC
15,NA,TRBJ2-5,TRBV7-3,CASSSQGTGVETQYF,TGTGCCAGCAGCTCACAGGGAACGGGCGTTGAGACCCAGTACTTC
13,NA,TRBJ1-4,TRBV18,CASRQEGELGLFF,TGTGCCAGCCGTCAAGAGGGTGAACTCGGACTGTTTTTT
12,NA,TRBJ1-1,TRBV6-1,CASSRTNSEAFF,TGTGCCAGCAGTCGAACGAACTCTGAAGCTTTCTTT
16,NA,TRBJ1-1,TRBV28,CASSRPFRDTRTEAFF,TGTGCCAGCAGCCGACCGTTCCGGGACACGAGGACTGAAGCTTTCTTT
11,TRBD1,TRBJ2-1,TRBV19,CASSFGQGEFF,TGTGCCAGTAGTTTTGGACAGGGGGAGTTCTTC
13,NA,TRBJ2-5,TRBV7-2,CASSPDSQETQYF,TGTGCCAGCAGCCCGGACTCCCAAGAGACCCAGTACTTC
15,NA,TRBJ1-5,TRBV9,CASSVGGREGQPQHF,TGTGCCAGCAGCGTGGGGGGGAGGGAAGGACAGCCCCAGCATTTT
11,NA,TRBJ1-1,TRBV6-1,CASTMNTEAFF,TGTGCCAGCACCATGAACACTGAAGCTTTCTTT
14,NA,TRBJ2-5,TRBV2,CASTQSRGKETQYF,TGTGCCAGCACGCAAAGTAGGGGCAAAGAGACCCAGTACTTC
18,NA,TRBJ2-1,TRBV27,CASSIILPRKNSYNEQFF,TGTGCCAGCAGTATCATACTACCTCGGAAGAACTCCTACAATGAGCAGTTCTTC
15,TRBD1,TRBJ1-5,TRBV30,CAWSGQGYSNQPQHF,TGTGCCTGGAGCGGACAGGGTTATAGCAATCAGCCCCAGCATTTT
13,NA,TRBJ1-2,TRBV10-1,CASSDSPGYGYTF,TGCGCCAGCAGTGACAGTCCGGGGTATGGCTACACCTTC
14,NA,TRBJ2-7,TRBV4-3,CASSQVASSYEQYF,TGCGCCAGCAGCCAAGTTGCCAGTTCCTACGAGCAGTACTTC
16,TRBD2,TRBJ2-1,TRBV4-1,CASSRTTSGRINEQFF,TGCGCCAGCAGCCGAACAACTAGCGGGAGGATCAATGAGCAGTTCTTC
17,TRBD1,TRBJ1-2,TRBV30,CAWSLVAPGTAFYGYTF,TGTGCCTGGAGTCTCGTTGCCCCCGGGACAGCCTTCTATGGCTACACCTTC
16,TRBD2,TRBJ2-1,TRBV5-5,CASSLGPAGGPDEQFF,TGTGCCAGCAGCTTGGGTCCAGCGGGAGGGCCGGATGAGCAGTTCTTC
16,TRBD2,TRBJ2-2,TRBV28,CASSLRAGANTGELFF,TGTGCCAGCAGTTTAAGGGCGGGAGCGAACACCGGGGAGCTGTTTTTT
14,TRBD2,TRBJ2-1,TRBV6-5,CASSKRGSYNEQFF,TGTGCCAGCAGTAAGCGGGGGAGTTACAATGAGCAGTTCTTC
12,TRBD1,TRBJ2-7,TRBV25-1,CASSPQGDEQYF,TGTGCCAGCAGTCCACAGGGGGACGAGCAGTACTTC
19,TRBD1,TRBJ1-5,TRBV19,CASMRDSRDYRYSNQPQHF,TGTGCCAGTATGAGGGACAGTAGGGATTATAGGTATAGCAATCAGCCCCAGCATTTT
15,TRBD2,TRBJ2-5,TRBV11-1,CASSSEREGGETQYF,TGTGCCAGCAGCTCAGAGCGGGAGGGGGGGGAGACCCAGTACTTC
13,NA,TRBJ1-5,TRBV5-1,CASSLDGGQPQHF,TGCGCCAGCAGCTTGGACGGAGGACAGCCCCAGCATTTT
15,TRBD1,TRBJ2-7,TRBV14,CASSSGTGGYYEQYF,TGTGCCAGCAGCTCCGGGACAGGGGGATACTACGAGCAGTACTTC
16,TRBD1,TRBJ2-7,TRBV7-2,CASSSFDRVVGYEQYF,TGTGCCAGCAGCTCCTTTGACAGGGTGGTAGGGTACGAGCAGTACTTC
15,TRBD1,TRBJ1-1,TRBV15,CATSTTGQGYTEAFF,TGTGCCACCAGTACCACCGGACAGGGTTACACTGAAGCTTTCTTT
13,NA,TRBJ1-1,TRBV7-6,CASSLFSDTEAFF,TGTGCCAGCAGCTTATTCAGTGACACTGAAGCTTTCTTT
16,TRBD1,TRBJ1-3,TRBV13,CASSLFRDRAGNTIYF,TGTGCCAGCAGCCTCTTCCGGGACAGGGCTGGAAACACCATATATTTT
13,NA,TRBJ2-1,TRBV9,CASSPEEYNEQFF,TGTGCCAGCAGTCCAGAGGAGTACAATGAGCAGTTCTTC
15,NA,TRBJ2-7,TRBV11-2,CASSLATPGLGHQYF,TGTGCCAGCAGCTTAGCTACCCCCGGGCTAGGACATCAGTACTTC
16,NA,TRBJ2-1,TRBV11-3,CASSLGGSAGYNEQFF,TGTGCCAGCAGCTTAGGGGGCTCTGCCGGCTACAATGAGCAGTTCTTC
16,NA,TRBJ1-1,TRBV7-6,CASSLGGRPAIAEAFF,TGTGCCAGCAGCTTAGGAGGGAGGCCTGCCATTGCTGAAGCTTTCTTT
15,TRBD2,TRBJ2-1,TRBV10-3,CAISEGLAGGQEQFF,TGTGCCATCAGTGAGGGACTAGCGGGGGGGCAGGAGCAGTTCTTC
14,NA,TRBJ2-7,TRBV5-4,CASSLSLGGYEQYF,TGTGCCAGCAGCTTGAGCCTTGGTGGCTACGAGCAGTACTTC
14,TRBD2,TRBJ2-7,TRBV18,CASSPGGSGYEQYF,TGTGCCAGCTCTCCGGGCGGGAGTGGCTACGAGCAGTACTTC
14,TRBD1,TRBJ1-2,TRBV30,CAWSASGQDYGYTF,TGTGCCTGGAGCGCCTCAGGACAGGACTATGGCTACACCTTC
13,TRBD1,TRBJ2-1,TRBV7-8,CASSLAGGAEQFF,TGTGCCAGCAGCTTAGCAGGGGGCGCCGAGCAGTTCTTC
15,NA,TRBJ2-2,TRBV27,CASSLKGPNTGELFF,TGTGCCAGCAGTTTGAAGGGGCCGAACACCGGGGAGCTGTTTTTT
15,TRBD1,TRBJ2-5,TRBV7-8,CASSTTQGFQETQYF,TGTGCCAGCAGCACAACACAGGGGTTCCAAGAGACCCAGTACTTC
16,TRBD2,TRBJ2-1,TRBV4-2,CASSQVGLGTYNEQFF,TGTGCCAGCAGCCAAGTTGGACTAGGAACCTACAATGAGCAGTTCTTC
14,NA,TRBJ1-5,TRBV7-8,CASSLARELQPQHF,TGTGCCAGCAGCTTAGCTCGGGAGTTACAGCCCCAGCATTTT
15,NA,TRBJ1-6,TRBV30,CAWIGQGSYNSPLHF,TGTGCCTGGATCGGTCAGGGATCCTATAATTCACCCCTCCACTTT
13,NA,TRBJ2-1,TRBV28,CASRQTSSGEQFF,TGTGCCAGCAGACAGACTAGTTCGGGTGAGCAGTTCTTC
14,NA,TRBJ2-2,TRBV5-1,CASQDFANTGELFF,TGCGCCAGCCAGGACTTCGCGAACACCGGGGAGCTGTTTTTT
11,TRBD1,TRBJ1-2,TRBV28,CASSTGVGYTF,TGTGCCAGCAGTACAGGGGTCGGCTACACCTTC
15,NA,TRBJ1-6,TRBV5-4,CASSPHPDSSSPLHF,TGTGCCAGCAGCCCCCACCCGGACAGTAGTTCACCCCTCCACTTT
14,TRBD1,TRBJ2-7,TRBV5-4,CASSLRQGAYEQYF,TGTGCCAGCAGCTTAAGACAGGGGGCCTACGAGCAGTACTTC
13,NA,TRBJ1-5,TRBV7-6,CASSLGETQPQHF,TGTGCCAGCAGCCTAGGGGAGACTCAGCCCCAGCATTTT